This T cell receptor beta chain derives from a study of blood T cells in healthy people across ages. The use of a sample-barcoded 5' primer and a J-beta primer mix characterized a second PCR of roughly 7 to 11 cycles. Each of the samples gave a minimum of 2.5 million paired-end reads that contained CDR3. TCRdb independently ran MiXCR on the 5' RACE reads; one entry per CDR3 protein. The sample includes roughly 640,000 distinct CDR3 sequences, about 30% of them seen just once. This clonotype has ten or more counts. Donation came from healthy Caucasian individuals in Russia who were aged 6 to 90. Each sample gave at least 6.5 million isolated PBMCs. This TCR was sampled from a woman of 80 years or more in good health. Sequencing input: blood.

The CDR3 bases are TGTGCCAGCAGTTACTCCCGGCTAGCGGTCGGTGAGCAGTTCTTC. Translated, it gives CASSYSRLAVGEQFF. This chain uses TRBV6-2 or TRBV6-3 with TRBJ2-1; TRBD2 agrees at 7 bases. The CDR3 is made up of 15 amino acids. With 0 bases clipped from V and 9 bases from J, the junction kept 8 bases outside the gene matches. Looked up from germline, CDR1 is MNHEY and CDR2 is SVGEGT.